Below, 3 T cell receptor beta chains from the same sample are listed, as sequenced in a study of Ad26.COV2.S vaccination and SARS-CoV-2 variants (dated by TCRdb to about 2021). The treatment or condition label for this specimen denotes: roughly 18 received Ad26.COV2.S at low or high dose, single or two shots; roughly five received placebo; per-sample allocation not given. For vaccine and placebo recipients, the sequenced repertoires came from samples collected on day 63 after the first injection. The receptor library was made with the immunoSEQ multiplex PCR assay. As stored in TCRdb, this immuneACCESS dataset retains in-frame rearrangements with V and J assigned. A fraction of the clones does not appear; measured against another copy, unresolved V genes explain less than half of the discrepancy, and the remainder lacks a known reason. This sample is represented by fewer than 600,000 clones; about 89% of them were singletons. The ten top clones hold 1.7% of the sample.

The sample consisted of peripheral blood, taken in a trial of Ad26.COV2.S vaccine versus placebo. The receptors stem from a person between 18 and 65 years old who received the Ad26.COV2.S COVID-19 vaccine or a placebo.

V usage is TRBV28 and J usage is TRBJ2-1; D not certain. Trimming removed 6 bases at V and 4 bases at J, with 16 bases between. There are 15 residues in the CDR3. The V gene's germline CDR1 is MDHEN and CDR2 SYDVKM. CDR3 sequence (DNA): TGTGCCAGCAGCCCCAAAGGGCTTTCGTACAATGAGCAGTTCTTC. It translates to CASSPKGLSYNEQFF.

The V gene is TRBV24-1, the J gene TRBJ2-3; TRBD1 is a possible D gene (5 bases). From germline, CDR1 is KGHDR and CDR2 SFDVKD. This CDR3 comprises 16 residues. Trimming shortened V by 3 bases and J by 2 bases, and 14 bases separated the two germline ends. CDR3 coding DNA: TGTGCCACCAGTGATACAGGAACCTCGGACACAGATACGCAGTATTTT. It encodes CATSDTGTSDTDTQYF.

The V and J genes are TRBV12-3 or TRBV12-4 and TRBJ2-7; D is possibly TRBD1 (5 bases). Trimming took 6 bases from V and 3 from J, leaving 6 bases between them. The length of the CDR3 is 11 residues. CDR3 residues: CASSGHYEQYF. The DNA of the CDR3 is TGTGCCAGCAGCGGACACTACGAGCAGTACTTC.